A single sample is the source of the 21 T cell receptor beta chains below, sequenced in a study of a mutant IDH1 vaccine in newly diagnosed glioma. TCRdb's copy holds only in-frame clones and misses some; the assay was immunoSEQ multiplex PCR. The sample holds some 60,000 clones, more than 90% seen once. Time point of the sample: baseline, week 1 (first vaccination visit). Treatment noted: pre-vaccination baseline after standard-of-care therapy. This material consisted of PBMCs, taken from a glioma patient treated with radiotherapy, temozolomide or both. These receptors all stem from a man in his forties or fifties with glioma.

The CDR3 DNA is TGTGCCAGCCCGAATGGGGTGGACAGGCCGAGCTCCTACGAGCAGTACTTC. Translating gives CASPNGVDRPSSYEQYF. The chain carries TRBV19 and TRBJ2-7; the match to TRBD1 covers 7 bases. This CDR3 contains 17 residues. Per germline, CDR1 LNHDA and CDR2 SQIVND (reference sequence). Unmatched junction bases numbered 17, after V lost 9 bases and J lost 0 bases.

This clone occurred a few times. V is TRBV6-4 and J is TRBJ2-3; 10 nucleotides match TRBD2. V was pared by 8 bases and J by 0 bases, with 2 bases of the junction left unmatched. Germline V lookup: CDR1 MRHNA, CDR2 SNTAGT. CDR3 length equals 14 residues. The CDR3: CASSSGGSTDTQYF. CDR3 sequence (DNA): TGTGCCAGCTCTAGCGGGGGAAGCACAGATACGCAGTATTTT.

The chain recombines TRBV6-5 with TRBJ2-7; tentative D call: TRBD2 (6 bases). The CDR3 is made up of 13 amino acids. CDR1 and CDR2 (germline): MNHEY, SVGAGI. Trimming removed 6 bases from V and 7 bases from J, with 16 bases in between. CDR3 nucleotides: TGTGCCAGCAGCCCGGCGGGGTCACGAGAGCAGTACTTC. As protein: CASSPAGSREQYF.

The chain is built from TRBV19 and TRBJ1-1; no firm D call. The CDR3 spans 14 residues. V lost 6 bases to trimming and J lost 0 bases, with 11 bases between them. Germline values: CDR1 LNHDA, CDR2 SQIVND (reference sequence). CDR3 in amino acids: CASSWATMNTEAFF. CDR3 DNA sequence: TGTGCCAGTAGCTGGGCCACCATGAACACTGAAGCTTTCTTT.

The gene calls are TRBV29-1 and TRBJ2-1; 8 positions agree with TRBD2. The CDR3 has 14 amino acids. Unmatched junction bases numbered 10, after V lost 6 bases and J lost 6 bases. Looked up from germline, CDR1 is SQVTM and CDR2 is ANQGSEA. The chain's CDR3 is CSVSSTGGRNEQFF. The CDR3 DNA follows: TGCAGCGTATCCTCTACGGGAGGGCGCAATGAGCAGTTCTTC.

This sequence joins TRBV19 and TRBJ1-4; D not certain. V gave up 5 bases and J gave up 0 bases, with 7 bases separating them. The V gene's germline CDR1 is LNHDA and CDR2 SQIVND (reference sequence). The CDR3 runs to 14 residues. In DNA, the CDR3 is TGTGCCAGTAGTGCTTGGTCAACTAATGAAAAACTGTTTTTT. It is translated as CASSAWSTNEKLFF.

The V and J genes are TRBV5-6 and TRBJ1-6; D may be TRBD1 (5 bases). This CDR3 has 15 residues. The germline gives CDR1 SGHDT, CDR2 YYEEEE. Between the trimmed V and J ends, which lost 6 bases and 3 bases, there was a span of 13 bases. The CDR3 loop reads CASNPREGYNSPLHF. In DNA form, the CDR3 reads TGTGCCAGCAACCCCAGGGAGGGCTATAATTCACCCCTCCACTTT.

This chain links TRBV6-1 with TRBJ2-7, with D tentatively TRBD1 (6 bases). This CDR3 has 15 residues. V lost 2 bases to trimming and J lost 2 bases, with 13 bases between them. CDR1 is MNHNS and CDR2 is SASEGT in the germline V gene. In DNA form, the CDR3 reads TGTGCCAGCAGTGAAAGGGGGACACCTCCCTACGAGCAGTACTTC. Residues: CASSERGTPPYEQYF.

The CDR3 DNA follows: TGCGCCAGCAGCGCAGTCCAGGCACCGGCCACTGAAGCTTTCTTT. This sequence encodes CASSAVQAPATEAFF. V gene TRBV4-1 combines with J gene TRBJ1-1; D gene ambiguous. Trimming cost V 5 bases and J 4 bases, with 17 bases left between them. This CDR3 has 15 amino acids. In germline, CDR1 is MGHRA, CDR2 YSYEKL.

V is TRBV7-8 and J is TRBJ2-1; 12 bases match TRBD1. This CDR3 has 22 amino acids. The germline V gene encodes CDR1 SGHVS and CDR2 FQNEAQ. V lost 0 bases and J lost 9; bases outside the gene matches: 24. DNA for the CDR3: TGTGCCAGCAGCTTAGCCTCCAAGGGACAGGGGGCTCGGGGTGGCTTAATAGGTGAGCAGTTCTTC. This encodes CASSLASKGQGARGGLIGEQFF.

The gene calls are TRBV2 and TRBJ1-2, with D hard to call. Trimming left V 7 bases short and J 7 bases short, with 16 bases between. The CDR3 has 13 residues. Germline lookup yields CDR1 SNHLY and CDR2 FYNNEI. CDR3 coding DNA: TGTGCCAGCAATGGATTGGTAATAACTGGCTACACCTTC. This translates into CASNGLVITGYTF.

The genes are TRBV10-2 and TRBJ1-4; D gene unclear. The CDR3 contains 12 residues. Germline CDR1 reads WSHSY; CDR2 reads SAAADI. Trimming left V 9 bases short and J 3 bases short, with 8 bases between. CDR3 sequence reads: CASGRPNEKLFF. The DNA for the CDR3 is TGCGCCAGTGGACGGCCTAATGAAAAACTGTTTTTT.

The gene calls are TRBV18 and TRBJ2-2, with TRBD1 identical over 7 bases. The CDR3 totals 16 residues. Trimming removed 6 bases from V and 0 bases from J; junction bases left unmatched: 7. The germline V gene encodes CDR1 KGHSH and CDR2 LQKENI. The CDR3 bases are TGTGCCAGCTCGCCGCCCGGGACAGCGAACACCGGGGAGCTGTTTTTT. Amino acid sequence: CASSPPGTANTGELFF.

The genes are TRBV9 and TRBJ2-2; D perhaps matches TRBD2 (5 bases). The CDR3 covers 16 residues. Trimming took off 0 bases at V and 6 bases at J, with 15 bases between the two ends. Germline values: CDR1 SGDLS, CDR2 YYNGEE. The CDR3 is CASSVGLPSIPGELFF. The CDR3 nucleotides are TGTGCCAGCAGCGTAGGCCTCCCTAGCATCCCCGGGGAGCTGTTTTTT.

CDR3 loop: CASSRTGAEGTGELFF. In nucleotides, the CDR3 is TGCGCCAGCAGCCGCACAGGGGCGGAGGGCACCGGGGAGCTGTTTTTT. The rearrangement uses TRBV5-1 and TRBJ2-2; D is perhaps TRBD1 (7 bases). Trimming shortened V by 4 bases and J by 4 bases, and 17 bases separated the two germline ends. This CDR3 is 16 amino acids long. CDR1 and CDR2 (germline): SGHRS, YFSETQ.

The genes are TRBV18 and TRBJ2-5, with D hard to call. The J call is doubtful: the DNA matches TRBJ2-7 better. The CDR3 is 16 residues long. CDR1 and CDR2 from the germline V gene are KGHSH and LQKENI. CDR3 coding DNA: TGTGCCAGCTCACCACTCAACAGTGCTACCTCCTACGAGCAGTACTTC. It translates to CASSPLNSATSYEQYF.

V usage is TRBV11-2 and J usage is TRBJ2-5, with D perhaps TRBD1 (7 bases). The CDR3 is made up of 17 amino acids. Germline V lookup: CDR1 SGHAT, CDR2 FQNNGV. Trimming removed 2 bases at V and 5 bases at J, with 21 bases between. The CDR3 bases are TGTGCCAGCAGCTTAATAGGGGGGACAGCCATTGAGGAGACCCAGTACTTC. Residues: CASSLIGGTAIEETQYF.

This clone was found once. This chain joins TRBV4-1 and TRBJ1-3; perhaps TRBD1 as D (6 bases). The CDR3 sequence is 15 residues long. V was cut by 1 base and J by 4 bases, with 11 bases left in between. Germline lookup yields CDR1 MGHRA and CDR2 YSYEKL. The CDR3: CASSQGQGSGNTIYF. The CDR3 nucleotides read TGCGCCAGCAGCCAAGGGCAGGGGTCAGGAAACACCATATATTTT.

V usage is TRBV10-1 and J usage is TRBJ2-2; D gene unclear. Trimming removed 4 bases from V and 2 bases from J, with 8 bases in between. The CDR3 sequence is 14 residues long. Germline values: CDR1 WNHNN, CDR2 SYGVQD (reference sequence). The CDR3 here is CASSAELNTGELFF. CDR3 bases: TGCGCCAGCAGTGCGGAGCTTAACACCGGGGAGCTGTTTTTT.

The chain carries TRBV9 and TRBJ1-1; D is ambiguous. The CDR3 totals 13 residues. The germline CDR1 and CDR2 sequences are SGDLS and YYNGEE. The V gene lost 0 bases and the J gene lost 7 bases, with 10 bases spanning the gap. As DNA, the CDR3 is TGTGCCAGCAGCGTAGAGTGGTGGGGTGAAGCTTTCTTT. Its translation: CASSVEWWGEAFF. The full variable domain, with the rest looked up from reference TRBV9 and TRBJ1-1, is DSGVTQTPKHLITATGQRVTLRCSPRSGDLSVYWYQQSLDQGLQFLIQYYNGEERAKGNILERFSAQQFPDLHSELNLSSLELGDSALYFCASSVEWWGEAFFGQGTRLTVV.

The V call is TRBV30, the J call TRBJ2-2; TRBD1 matches at 10 bases. The CDR3 has 14 amino acids. The trim removed 2 bases at V and 5 bases at J, leaving 2 bases unmatched. The germline gives CDR1 GTSNPN, CDR2 SVGIG (reference sequence). CDR3 amino acids: CAWSPGQGTGELFF. Written as DNA, the CDR3 is TGTGCCTGGAGTCCGGGACAGGGGACCGGGGAGCTGTTTTTT.